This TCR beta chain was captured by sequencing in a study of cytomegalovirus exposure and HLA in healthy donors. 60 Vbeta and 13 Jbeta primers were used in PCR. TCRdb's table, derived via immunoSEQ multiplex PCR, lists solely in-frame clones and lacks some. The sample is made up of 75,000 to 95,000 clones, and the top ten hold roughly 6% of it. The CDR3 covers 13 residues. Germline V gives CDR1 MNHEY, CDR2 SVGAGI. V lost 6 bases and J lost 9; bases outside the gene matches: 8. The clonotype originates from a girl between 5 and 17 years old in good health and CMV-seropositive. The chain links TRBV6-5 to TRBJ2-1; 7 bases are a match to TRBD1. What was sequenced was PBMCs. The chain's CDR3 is CASSLDRAGEQFF. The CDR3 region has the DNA TGTGCCAGCAGCCTTGACAGGGCGGGTGAGCAGTTCTTC.